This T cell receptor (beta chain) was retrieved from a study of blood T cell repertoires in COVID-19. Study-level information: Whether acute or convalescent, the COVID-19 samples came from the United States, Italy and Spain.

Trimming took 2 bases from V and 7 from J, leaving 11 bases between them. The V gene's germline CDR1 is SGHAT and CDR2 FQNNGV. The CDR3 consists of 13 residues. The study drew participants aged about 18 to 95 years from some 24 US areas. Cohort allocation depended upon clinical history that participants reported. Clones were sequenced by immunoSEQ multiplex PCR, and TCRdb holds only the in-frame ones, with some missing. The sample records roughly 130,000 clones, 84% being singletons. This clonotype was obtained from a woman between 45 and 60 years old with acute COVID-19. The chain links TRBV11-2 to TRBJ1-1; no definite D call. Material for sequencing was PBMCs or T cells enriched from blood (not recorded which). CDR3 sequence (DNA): TGTGCCAGCAGCTTAATTCTAGAACGTGAAGCTTTCTTT. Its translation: CASSLILEREAFF.